These 28 T cell receptor beta chains came from one sample sequenced in a study of control samples from healthy donors and cancer patients. Produced via immunoSEQ multiplex PCR; TCRdb's table is partial and in-frame only. The sample shows 130,000 or so clones, 80% to 90% of them seen only once. Sequencing input: blood. Source of these receptors: a man between 60 and 75 years old in good health.

The chain joins TRBV9 to TRBJ1-2, with a weak D call TRBD1 (6 bases). This CDR3 has 18 amino acids. Germline V lookup: CDR1 SGDLS, CDR2 YYNGEE. The V end lost 4 bases, the J end lost 1 base, and 23 bases lay between the germline ends. CDR3 amino acids: CASSPQDIGGLDNYGYTF. CDR3 DNA: TGTGCCAGCAGCCCCCAGGACATAGGGGGGTTAGATAACTATGGCTACACCTTC.

The CDR3 loop is CASRESLNTEAFF. Here the CDR3 DNA reads TGCGCCAGCAGGGAGAGCCTGAACACTGAAGCTTTCTTT. This rearrangement joins TRBV10-2 to TRBJ1-1; D is uncertain. V lost 6 bases and J lost 0, with 8 bases in between. The CDR3 totals 13 residues. In germline, CDR1 is WSHSY, CDR2 SAAADI.

The chain has TRBV6-1 and TRBJ1-3; 8 bases are shared with TRBD1. Germline CDR1 MNHNS, CDR2 SASEGT. The CDR3 consists of 16 residues. The V gene end was trimmed by 2 bases and the J gene end by 4 bases; junction bases not matched to a gene: 7. The CDR3 region is CASSEQTGARGNTIYF. The CDR3 nucleotides read TGTGCCAGCAGTGAACAGACAGGGGCCCGCGGAAACACCATATATTTT.

This chain links TRBV4-1 with TRBJ2-3, with D tentatively TRBD1 (5 bases). From germline, CDR1 is MGHRA and CDR2 YSYEKL. This CDR3 is 18 amino acids long. Deletions cut 0 bases from V and 5 bases from J, with 21 bases between. CDR3 protein: CASSQEKPRALEGDTQYF. As DNA, the CDR3 is TGCGCCAGCAGCCAAGAGAAGCCCAGGGCCTTAGAAGGAGATACGCAGTATTTT.

This clone showed up just once. The chain uses TRBV27 and TRBJ2-2; D not certain. Germline V CDR1 and CDR2: MNHEY, SMNVEV (reference sequence). The V end lost 4 bases, the J end lost 2 bases, and 5 bases lay between the germline ends. The length of the CDR3 is 13 residues. DNA of the CDR3: TGTGCCAGCAGTTCTACAAACACCGGGGAGCTGTTTTTT. It encodes CASSSTNTGELFF.

This clone was observed once. The V gene is TRBV24-1, the J gene TRBJ2-7, with 11 bases that match TRBD1. The CDR3 spans 16 residues. The V segment lost 4 bases and the J segment 5 bases; nucleotides outside the gene matches: 9. Germline CDR1 and CDR2: KGHDR and SFDVKD. CDR3 nucleotide sequence: TGTGCCACCAGTGACTCCGGACAGGGGGCCATCCACGAGCAGTACTTC. Encoded protein: CATSDSGQGAIHEQYF.

V gene TRBV7-2 combines with J gene TRBJ2-3; perhaps TRBD2 as D (6 bases). V was shortened by 1 base and J by 0 bases, with 11 bases between the two germline ends. Germline V gives CDR1 SGHTA, CDR2 FQGNSA. This CDR3 has 16 residues. This CDR3 is CASSLGRGLSTDTQYF. The CDR3 DNA sequence: TGTGCCAGCAGCTTAGGCCGGGGACTGAGCACAGATACGCAGTATTTT.

V usage is TRBV28 and J usage is TRBJ1-2; 12 bases match TRBD1. The trim removed 4 bases at V and 4 bases at J, leaving 7 bases unmatched. Looked up from germline, CDR1 is MDHEN and CDR2 is SYDVKM. The CDR3 runs to 16 residues. CDR3 region: CASSSGTGGLIYGYTF. The CDR3 nucleotides are TGTGCCAGCAGTTCCGGGACAGGGGGCTTAATCTATGGCTACACCTTC.

This rearrangement joins TRBV7-3 to TRBJ2-1, with TRBD1 matching over 7 bases. J lost 8 bases, V lost 1 base, and 2 bases had no gene match. Germline CDR1 is SGHTA and CDR2 is FQGTGA. The length of the CDR3 is 13 residues. Here the CDR3 reads CASSLKGAYEQFF. The CDR3 DNA reads TGTGCCAGCAGCTTAAAGGGGGCCTATGAGCAGTTCTTC.

V and J are TRBV3-1 (or the pseudogene TRBV3-2) and TRBJ1-6; no reliable D call. The CDR3 contains 13 residues. Trimming pared 3 bases from V and 9 bases from J, leaving 9 bases between. Looked up from germline, CDR1 is LGHDT and CDR2 is YNNKEL (reference sequence). CDR3 DNA: TGTGCCAGCAGCCAGGTTGCTACTTCACCCCTCCACTTT. Its translation is CASSQVATSPLHF.

The CDR3 DNA follows: TGTGCCACTCGATACCGGGGGGACACAGATACGCAGTATTTT. Translation gives CATRYRGDTDTQYF. V usage is TRBV27 and J usage is TRBJ2-3, with 7 bases fitting TRBD2. The trim removed 10 bases at V and 2 bases at J, leaving 9 bases unmatched. The CDR3 sequence is 14 residues long. Germline assignment: CDR1 MNHEY and CDR2 SMNVEV (reference sequence).

The chain joins TRBV19 to TRBJ1-1; no clear D. Germline loops: CDR1 LNHDA, CDR2 SQIVND (reference sequence). The CDR3 extends over 13 amino acids. The V end lost 1 base, the J end lost 5 bases, and 8 bases lay between the germline ends. CDR3: CASSIAERTEAFF. CDR3 sequence (DNA): TGTGCCAGTAGTATAGCTGAAAGGACTGAAGCTTTCTTT.

The chain employs TRBV4-3 and TRBJ1-5; perhaps TRBD1 as D (5 bases). The CDR3 contains 15 residues. The germline V gene has CDR1 LGHNA and CDR2 YSLEER. The germline V and J ends were trimmed by 1 base and 3 bases, with 10 bases remaining between them. CDR3 in DNA: TGCGCCAGCAGCCAAGGAGGGACTCCCAATCAGCCCCAGCATTTT. It yields the protein CASSQGGTPNQPQHF.

This clone was recorded only once. The CDR3 reads CASSYLGTGEAFF. CDR3 nucleotides: TGTGCCAGCAGTTATTTGGGGACAGGAGAAGCTTTCTTT. This chain joins TRBV6-5 and TRBJ1-1; 8 positions agree with TRBD1. Germline loops: CDR1 MNHEY, CDR2 SVGAGI. There are 13 residues in the CDR3. V lost 3 bases and J lost 8; bases outside the gene matches: 5.

The rearrangement joins TRBV7-9 to TRBJ1-5; 7 nucleotides agree with TRBD1. The CDR3 length is 14 residues. Losses at the gene ends were 4 bases for V and 6 bases for J; bases not matched to a gene: 6. Germline lookup yields CDR1 SEHNR and CDR2 FQNEAQ (reference sequence). The CDR3 here is CASSSDRDLQPQHF. As DNA, the CDR3 is TGTGCCAGCAGCTCAGACAGGGATCTTCAGCCCCAGCATTTT.

The chain employs TRBV19 and TRBJ1-1; D not resolved. With 5 bases removed from V and 4 bases from J, the gap between germline ends came to 23 bases. Germline-derived CDR1 and CDR2 are LNHDA and SQIVND (reference sequence). The CDR3 loop spans 17 amino acids. CDR3 DNA sequence: TGTGCCAGTAGTGCGGACCCTGGGAGGACCCGGGCCACTGAAGCTTTCTTT. Its protein is CASSADPGRTRATEAFF.

The chain has TRBV7-2 and TRBJ1-1, with 7 bases identical to TRBD1. The CDR3 runs to 14 residues. V trimming: 5 bases; J trimming: 5 bases; junction bases outside the gene matches: 8. Germline values: CDR1 SGHTA, CDR2 FQGNSA. DNA for the CDR3: TGTGCCAGCAGCAGACAGGGAGCTGGGACTGAAGCTTTCTTT. This translates into CASSRQGAGTEAFF. Looking up the rest from reference TRBV7-2 and TRBJ1-1 gives the full variable domain: GAGVSQSPSNKVTEKGKDVELRCDPISGHTALYWYRQSLGQGLEFLIYFQGNSAPDKSGLPSDRFSAERTGGSVSTLTIQRTQQEDSAVYLCASSRQGAGTEAFFGQGTRLTVV.

The V gene is TRBV15, the J gene TRBJ1-4, with D perhaps matching TRBD1 (5 bases). V lost 0 bases to trimming and J lost 10 bases, with 12 bases between them. This CDR3 has 14 amino acids. In germline, CDR1 is LNHNV, CDR2 YYDKDF (reference sequence). The chain's CDR3 is CATSRDTQGLKLFF. In DNA, the CDR3 is TGTGCCACCAGCAGAGATACCCAGGGCCTAAAACTGTTTTTT.

The chain has TRBV18 and TRBJ1-5; 7 positions match TRBD1. The CDR3 runs to 16 residues. V gave up 6 bases and J gave up 2 bases; unmatched junction bases: 10. Germline CDR1 and CDR2: KGHSH and LQKENI. This chain's CDR3 is CASSPGQAEGNQPQHF. The CDR3 nucleotides read TGTGCCAGCTCGCCTGGACAGGCGGAGGGCAATCAGCCCCAGCATTTT.

This chain connects TRBV11-1 to TRBJ2-1; no reliable D call. This CDR3 has 11 residues. Deletions cut 5 bases from V and 10 bases from J, with 9 bases between. From germline, CDR1 is SGHAT and CDR2 FQDESV (reference sequence). Written as DNA, the CDR3 is TGTGCCAGCAGCCCACAGATGGAGCAGTTCTTC. Its translation is CASSPQMEQFF. The whole variable domain, filled in from reference TRBV11-1 and TRBJ2-1, reads EAEVAQSPRYKITEKSQAVAFWCDPISGHATLYWYRQILGQGPELLVQFQDESVVDDSQLPKDRFSAERLKGVDSTLKIQPAELGDSAMYLCASSPQMEQFFGPGTRLTVL.

This clone was observed a single time. This chain joins TRBV5-4 and TRBJ2-5; 7 bases line up with TRBD1. Per germline, CDR1 SGHNT and CDR2 YYREEE (reference sequence). Unmatched junction bases numbered 4, after V lost 4 bases and J lost 1 base. The CDR3 totals 14 residues. In nucleotides, the CDR3 is TGTGCCAGCAGCACGGGACAGCTCCAAGAGACCCAGTACTTC. It specifies CASSTGQLQETQYF.

Regarding this clone: Other DNA sequences from this sample encode an identical CDR3 as well. V is TRBV5-1 and J is TRBJ1-1; perhaps TRBD1 as D (5 bases). V gave up 0 bases and J gave up 2 bases, with 8 bases separating them. The CDR3 has 14 residues. Germline V gene lookup returns CDR1 SGHRS and CDR2 YFSETQ. CDR3 bases: TGCGCCAGCAGCTTGGAGGGGCTCAACACTGAAGCTTTCTTT. It is translated as CASSLEGLNTEAFF.

This clone was found once. The chain carries TRBV30 and TRBJ1-6; D call uncertain. Trimming took 4 bases from V and 7 from J, leaving 8 bases between them. The CDR3 covers 12 residues. The germline V gene has CDR1 GTSNPN and CDR2 SVGIG (reference sequence). CDR3 in DNA: TGTGCCTGGAACAGACTCAATTCACCCCTCCACTTT. Its protein product is CAWNRLNSPLHF.

Points on this clone: This CDR3 is also generated by other DNA sequences in the sample. The chain couples TRBV10-2 to TRBJ2-3, with TRBD2 identical over 11 bases. Germline CDR1 and CDR2: WSHSY and SAAADI. The CDR3 runs 16 residues. The V and J ends lost 4 bases and 2 bases, in that order; junction bases with no gene match: 5. CDR3 in DNA: TGCGCCAGCAGTGCGCTAGCGGGGGGACCCACAGATACGCAGTATTTT. This gives the protein CASSALAGGPTDTQYF.

V usage is TRBV5-1 and J usage is TRBJ2-1; 11 bases map to TRBD2. Germline V gene lookup returns CDR1 SGHRS and CDR2 YFSETQ. Trimming at V came to 3 bases and at J to 8 bases, leaving 10 bases not matched to a gene. The CDR3 is made up of 16 amino acids. Here the CDR3 reads CASSSILAGERDEQFF. The CDR3 DNA reads as TGCGCCAGCAGCTCGATACTAGCGGGGGAAAGGGATGAGCAGTTCTTC.

This clone is a singleton in its sample. An end of the junction differs from the germline gene, which may be a read error. V is TRBV7-9 and J is TRBJ1-2; D remains ambiguous. This CDR3 has 11 residues. Looked up from germline, CDR1 is SEHNR and CDR2 is FQNEAQ (reference sequence). The CDR3 bases are TGTGCCAGCCAGGTACGAGGTTCAGAGGCCTTC. It encodes CASQVRGSEAF.

The chain links TRBV3-1 (or the pseudogene TRBV3-2) to TRBJ1-1; D not resolved. The CDR3 extends over 14 amino acids. Germline V gene data show CDR1 as LGHDT and CDR2 as YNNKEL (reference sequence). The germline V and J ends were trimmed by 1 base and 3 bases, with 9 bases remaining between them. The CDR3 DNA reads TGTGCCAGCAGCCAAGGTCTGACGCACACTGAAGCTTTCTTT. It specifies CASSQGLTHTEAFF.

J is TRBJ2-7 and V is TRBV5-1; TRBD1 might be the D (5 bases). Trimming took off 1 base at V and 2 bases at J, with 7 bases between the two ends. The CDR3 length is 13 residues. From germline, CDR1 is SGHRS and CDR2 YFSETQ. In nucleotides, the CDR3 is TGCGCCAGCAGCTTGCAGGGCCCCTACGAGCAGTACTTC. It codes for CASSLQGPYEQYF.